What follows describes a single T cell receptor (beta chain). This entry comes from a study of blood T cell repertoires in COVID-19. About the study: From the United States, Italy and Spain came samples of acute and convalescent COVID-19.

In the original workflow: Counts of nucleated cells, estimated from reference gene primer amplification, were obtained. Sequencing was performed with immunoSEQ multiplex PCR; in TCRdb, only in-frame clones are kept and a portion is missing. V and J calls and clone size are as listed in that table; D and trimming were resolved from the DNA. The repertoire holds hundreds of thousands of clones, less than 90% seen once, with under 8.5% in the top ten. In Seattle, patients joined the study during active infection and were tracked longitudinally. V was shortened by 4 bases and J by 4 bases, with 9 bases between the two germline ends. The length of the CDR3 is 13 residues. The V gene's germline CDR1 is SGHTS and CDR2 YDEGEE.

The sample taken for sequencing was peripheral blood. This chain uses TRBV5-8 with TRBJ1-3; D is unresolved. The sequence came from a woman aged 55-70 years with COVID-19, enrolled during active disease. Written as DNA, the CDR3 is TGTGCCAGCAGCCCAGGCCTCGGAAACACCATATATTTT. It specifies CASSPGLGNTIYF.